This TCR beta chain was obtained from a study of cytomegalovirus exposure and HLA in healthy donors. Study-wide findings and caveats: Some TCR beta chains (164 of them) were listed as cytomegalovirus-associated. A link between a missense DCLRE1C variant and TCR beta V- and J-gene trimming emerged from a later analysis. With DRB1 most and HLA-C fewest, TCR association rates differed between HLA loci in a later analysis.

The PCR was carried out with 60 Vbeta primers and 13 Jbeta primers. Clones were read by immunoSEQ multiplex PCR, and TCRdb kept only the in-frame ones, dropping some. The table shows roughly 100,000 clones, with nearly 80% occurring only once. Germline CDR1 is LGHNA and CDR2 is YNFKEQ. CDR3 length equals 13 residues. V dropped 4 bases and J dropped 8; count of bases not matched to a gene: 7. A remark on this clone: Its antigen is unidentified.

The TCR sequence derives from a man aged 55 to 70 in good health and CMV-seropositive. V and J are TRBV4-2 and TRBJ1-2; 7 nucleotides align to TRBD1. Material for sequencing was PBMCs. The CDR3 bases are TGTGCCAGCAGCCTTCAGGGGGAAAGGGGCTACACCTTC. Its protein product is CASSLQGERGYTF.